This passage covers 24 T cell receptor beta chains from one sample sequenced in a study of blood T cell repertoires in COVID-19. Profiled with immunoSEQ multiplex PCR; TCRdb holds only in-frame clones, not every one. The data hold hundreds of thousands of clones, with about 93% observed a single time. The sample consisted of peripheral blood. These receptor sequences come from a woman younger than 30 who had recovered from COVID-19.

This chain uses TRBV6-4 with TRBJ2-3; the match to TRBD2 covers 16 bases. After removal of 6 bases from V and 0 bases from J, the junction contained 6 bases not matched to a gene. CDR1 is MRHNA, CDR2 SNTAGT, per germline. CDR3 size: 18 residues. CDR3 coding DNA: TGTGCCAGCAGAGGGACTAGCGGGAGGGCATGGAGCACAGATACGCAGTATTTT. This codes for CASRGTSGRAWSTDTQYF.

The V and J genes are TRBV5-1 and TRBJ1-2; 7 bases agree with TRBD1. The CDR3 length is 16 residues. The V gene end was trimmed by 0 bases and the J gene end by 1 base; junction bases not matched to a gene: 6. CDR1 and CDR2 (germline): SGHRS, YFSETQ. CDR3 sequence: CASSLVGAGGNYGYTF. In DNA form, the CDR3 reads TGCGCCAGCAGCTTGGTCGGGGCAGGGGGTAACTATGGCTACACCTTC.

DNA for the CDR3: TGCGCCAGCAGGGCAGAAAGTTTTAATGAAAAACTGTTTTTT. Protein sequence: CASRAESFNEKLFF. J is TRBJ1-4 and V is TRBV5-1; D is ambiguous. The germline V gene encodes CDR1 SGHRS and CDR2 YFSETQ. Trimming left V 5 bases short and J 4 bases short, with 12 bases between. The length of the CDR3 is 14 residues. Combining the CDR3 with reference TRBV5-1 and TRBJ1-4 gives the whole variable domain KAGVTQTPRYLIKTRGQQVTLSCSPISGHRSVSWYQQTPGQGLQFLFEYFSETQRNKGNFPGRFSGRQFSNSRSEMNVSTLELGDSALYLCASRAESFNEKLFFGSGTQLSVL.

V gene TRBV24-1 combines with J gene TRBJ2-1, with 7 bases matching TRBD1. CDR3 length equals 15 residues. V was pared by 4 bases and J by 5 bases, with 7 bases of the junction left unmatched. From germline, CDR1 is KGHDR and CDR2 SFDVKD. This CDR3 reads CATSDAGTDDNEQFF. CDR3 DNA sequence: TGTGCCACCAGTGACGCCGGGACAGATGACAATGAGCAGTTCTTC.

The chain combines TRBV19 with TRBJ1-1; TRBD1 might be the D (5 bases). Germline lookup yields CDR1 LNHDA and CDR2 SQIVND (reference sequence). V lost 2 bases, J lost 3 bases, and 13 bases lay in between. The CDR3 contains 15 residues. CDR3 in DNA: TGTGCCAGTAGTATAAGAAAGGGGCATGACACTGAAGCTTTCTTT. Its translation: CASSIRKGHDTEAFF.

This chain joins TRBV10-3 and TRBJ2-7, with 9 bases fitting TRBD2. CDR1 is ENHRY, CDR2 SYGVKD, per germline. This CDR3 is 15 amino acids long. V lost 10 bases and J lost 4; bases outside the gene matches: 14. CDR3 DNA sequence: TGTGCCAGCGCTCCAAGTAGCGGGAGTATGTACGAGCAGTACGTC. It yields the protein CASAPSSGSMYEQYV.

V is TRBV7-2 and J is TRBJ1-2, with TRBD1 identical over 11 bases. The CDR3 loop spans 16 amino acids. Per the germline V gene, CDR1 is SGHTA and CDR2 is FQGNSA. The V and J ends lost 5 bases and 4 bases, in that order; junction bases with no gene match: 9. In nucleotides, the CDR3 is TGTGCCAGCAGCATGCGGACAGGGGGCGTGTCCTATGGCTACACCTTC. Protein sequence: CASSMRTGGVSYGYTF.

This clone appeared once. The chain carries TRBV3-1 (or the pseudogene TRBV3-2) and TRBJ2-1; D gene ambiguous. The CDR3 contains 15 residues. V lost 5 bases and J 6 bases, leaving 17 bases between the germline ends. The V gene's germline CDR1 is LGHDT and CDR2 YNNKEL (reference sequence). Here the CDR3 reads CASSKVRISGNEQFF. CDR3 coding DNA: TGTGCCAGCAGCAAGGTGCGAATCTCGGGCAATGAGCAGTTCTTC.

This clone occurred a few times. Written as DNA, the CDR3 is TGCAGCGTTGATAGGACAGGGGGCCATGGCTACACCTTC. Translated, it gives CSVDRTGGHGYTF. V usage is TRBV29-1 and J usage is TRBJ1-2; 11 bases line up with TRBD1. Germline V lookup: CDR1 SQVTM, CDR2 ANQGSEA. The CDR3 has 13 amino acids. V trimming: 3 bases; J trimming: 6 bases; junction bases outside the gene matches: 3.

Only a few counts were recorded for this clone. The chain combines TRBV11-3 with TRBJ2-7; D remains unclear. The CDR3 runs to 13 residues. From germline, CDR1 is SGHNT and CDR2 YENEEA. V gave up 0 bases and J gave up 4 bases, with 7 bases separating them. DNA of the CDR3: TGTGCCAGCAGCTTAGATGAAGAGTACGAGCAGTACGTC. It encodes CASSLDEEYEQYV.

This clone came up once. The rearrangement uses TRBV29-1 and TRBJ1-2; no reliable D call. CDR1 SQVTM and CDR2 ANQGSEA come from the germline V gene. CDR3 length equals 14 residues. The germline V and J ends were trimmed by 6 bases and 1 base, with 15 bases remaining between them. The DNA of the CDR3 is TGCAGCGTATCGTGGCCTCAGATTAACTATGGCTACACCTTC. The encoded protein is CSVSWPQINYGYTF.

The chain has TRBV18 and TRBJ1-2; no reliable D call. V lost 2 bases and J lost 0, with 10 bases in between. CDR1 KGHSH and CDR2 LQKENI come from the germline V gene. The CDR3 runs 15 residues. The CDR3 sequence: CASSPEMIANYGYTF. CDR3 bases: TGTGCCAGCTCACCAGAGATGATTGCTAACTATGGCTACACCTTC. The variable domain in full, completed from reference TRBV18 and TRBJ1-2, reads NAGVMQNPRHLVRRRGQEARLRCSPMKGHSHVYWYRQLPEEGLKFMVYLQKENIIDESGMPKERFSAEFPKEGPSILRIQQVVRGDSAAYFCASSPEMIANYGYTFGSGTRLTVV.

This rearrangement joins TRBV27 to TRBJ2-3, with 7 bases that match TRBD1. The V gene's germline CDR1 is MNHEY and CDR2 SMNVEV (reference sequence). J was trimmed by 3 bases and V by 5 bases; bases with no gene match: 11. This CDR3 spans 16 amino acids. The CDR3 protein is CASSTDRVWGTDTQYF. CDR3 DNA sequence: TGTGCCAGCAGTACCGACAGGGTTTGGGGAACAGATACGCAGTATTTT.

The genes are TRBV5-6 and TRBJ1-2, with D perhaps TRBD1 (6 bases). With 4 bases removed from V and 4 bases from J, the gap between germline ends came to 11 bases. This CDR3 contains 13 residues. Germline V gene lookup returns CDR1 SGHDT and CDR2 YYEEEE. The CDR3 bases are TGTGCCAGCAGCACTCAGGGGACCTATGGCTACACCTTC. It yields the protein CASSTQGTYGYTF.

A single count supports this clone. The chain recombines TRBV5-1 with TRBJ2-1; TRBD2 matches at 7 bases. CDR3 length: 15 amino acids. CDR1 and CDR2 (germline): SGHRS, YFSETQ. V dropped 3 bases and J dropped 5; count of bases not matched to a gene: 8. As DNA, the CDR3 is TGCGCCAGCAGCTCGAACCCTGGACTAGACAATGAGCAGTTCTTC. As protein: CASSSNPGLDNEQFF. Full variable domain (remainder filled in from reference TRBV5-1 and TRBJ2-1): KAGVTQTPRYLIKTRGQQVTLSCSPISGHRSVSWYQQTPGQGLQFLFEYFSETQRNKGNFPGRFSGRQFSNSRSEMNVSTLELGDSALYLCASSSNPGLDNEQFFGPGTRLTVL.

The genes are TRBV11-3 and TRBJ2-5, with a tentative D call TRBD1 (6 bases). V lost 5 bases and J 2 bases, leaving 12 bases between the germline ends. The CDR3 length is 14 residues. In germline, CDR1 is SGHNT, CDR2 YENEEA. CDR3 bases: TGTGCCAGCAGCCAAAGGACAGATCAAGAGACCCAGTACTTC. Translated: CASSQRTDQETQYF.

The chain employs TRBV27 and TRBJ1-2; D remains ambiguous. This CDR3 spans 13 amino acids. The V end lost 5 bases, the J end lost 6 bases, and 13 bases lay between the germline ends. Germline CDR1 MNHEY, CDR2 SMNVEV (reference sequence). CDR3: CASSPWAVHGYTF. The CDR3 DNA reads TGTGCCAGCAGTCCCTGGGCAGTACATGGCTACACCTTC.

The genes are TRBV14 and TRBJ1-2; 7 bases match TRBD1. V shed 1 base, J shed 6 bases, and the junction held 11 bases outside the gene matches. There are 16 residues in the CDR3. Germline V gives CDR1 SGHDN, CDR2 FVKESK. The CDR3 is CASSQVPFDRVNGYTF. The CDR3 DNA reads TGTGCCAGCAGCCAAGTCCCGTTCGACAGGGTTAATGGCTACACCTTC.

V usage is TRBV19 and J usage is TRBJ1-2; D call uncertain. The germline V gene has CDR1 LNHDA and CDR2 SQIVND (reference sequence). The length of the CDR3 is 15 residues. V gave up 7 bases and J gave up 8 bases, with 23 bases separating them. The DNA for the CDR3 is TGTGCCAGTACGAGTTGGGAGACCCCCATTAGGGGCTACACCTTC. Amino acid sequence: CASTSWETPIRGYTF.

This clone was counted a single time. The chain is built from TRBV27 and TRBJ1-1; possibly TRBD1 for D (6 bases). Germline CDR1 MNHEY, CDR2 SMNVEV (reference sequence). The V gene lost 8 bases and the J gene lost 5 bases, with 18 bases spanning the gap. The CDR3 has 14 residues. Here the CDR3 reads CASATSRGRTEAFF. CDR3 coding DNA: TGTGCCAGCGCCACCTCCAGGGGAAGAACTGAAGCTTTCTTT.

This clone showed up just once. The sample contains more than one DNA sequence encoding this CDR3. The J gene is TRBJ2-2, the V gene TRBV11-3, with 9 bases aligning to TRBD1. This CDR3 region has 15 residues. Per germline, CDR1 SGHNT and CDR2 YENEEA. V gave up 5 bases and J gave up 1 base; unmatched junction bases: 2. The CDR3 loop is CASSPGQGNTGELFF. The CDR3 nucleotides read TGTGCCAGCAGCCCGGGACAGGGGAACACCGGGGAGCTGTTTTTT.

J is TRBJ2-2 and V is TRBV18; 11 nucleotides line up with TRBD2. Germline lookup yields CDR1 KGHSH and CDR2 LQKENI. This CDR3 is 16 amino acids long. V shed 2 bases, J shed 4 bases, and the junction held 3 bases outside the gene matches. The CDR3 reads CASSPKLAGVTGELFF. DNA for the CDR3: TGTGCCAGCTCACCAAAACTAGCGGGAGTCACCGGGGAGCTGTTTTTT.

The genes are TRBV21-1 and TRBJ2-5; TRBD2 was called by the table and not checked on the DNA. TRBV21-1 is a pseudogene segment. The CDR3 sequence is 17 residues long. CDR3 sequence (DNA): TGTGCCAGCAGCAAAGAGGGAACTATTCGCGGGCAGGCGACCCAGTACTTC. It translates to CASSKEGTIRGQATQYF.

CDR3 sequence reads: CASSRGGYQMNTEAFF. The CDR3 bases are TGTGCCAGTAGTAGGGGAGGCTATCAGATGAACACTGAAGCTTTCTTT. The chain combines TRBV19 with TRBJ1-1, with D unclear. V lost 4 bases, J lost 0 bases, and 15 bases lay in between. From germline, CDR1 is LNHDA and CDR2 SQIVND (reference sequence). This CDR3 spans 16 amino acids.